A selection of T cell receptor beta chains follows, all from one sample in a study of blood T cells in healthy people across ages. MiXCR, run by TCRdb on the 5' RACE reads, gives a single entry per CDR3 protein. The sample records 750,000 to 950,000 distinct CDR3 sequences, 25% to 35% being singletons. The same sample was also studied in work on T cells of mothers and their children.

The sequenced material came from blood. The receptors originated from a woman in her thirties or forties in good health. Both conserved end residues are part of each CDR3. Fields, in order: clone size, V gene, J gene, D gene, CDR3 length, CDR3 protein, CDR3 DNA. The D gene is left open where the match is weak. Clone size is shown for a subset of rows, as once, few, many or a class of expanded clone.

>many|TRBV7-2|TRBJ1-6|TRBD1|14
CASSDRGRDSPLHF
TGTGCCAGCAGCGACAGGGGGCGGGATTCACCCCTCCACTTT
>-|TRBV20-1|TRBJ2-1|TRBD2|15
CSARGLAGRYNEQFF
TGCAGTGCCCGAGGACTAGCGGGCCGCTACAATGAGCAGTTCTTC
>few|TRBV20-1|TRBJ2-2|-|16
CSARDLAGSNTGELFF
TGCAGTGCTAGAGATCTCGCGGGTTCGAACACCGGGGAGCTGTTTTTT
>-|TRBV18|TRBJ1-4|-|15
CASSYDQGTNEKLFF
TGTGCCAGCTCTTACGATCAAGGAACTAATGAAAAACTGTTTTTT
>-|TRBV6-2/TRBV6-3|TRBJ2-7|-|13
CASSPWINYEQYF
TGTGCCAGCAGTCCTTGGATAAACTACGAGCAGTACTTC
>-|TRBV4-2|TRBJ2-2|TRBD2|17
CASSQGSSGFNTGELFF
TGTGCCAGCAGCCAAGGTTCTAGCGGATTCAACACCGGGGAGCTGTTTTTT
>-|TRBV10-3|TRBJ2-3|-|15
CAINRRGGDTDTQYF
TGTGCCATCAATAGACGGGGCGGTGACACAGATACGCAGTATTTT
>once|TRBV7-9|TRBJ2-1|TRBD1|14
CASSMDRARPEQFF
TGTGCCAGCAGCATGGACAGGGCCAGACCGGAGCAGTTCTTC
>-|TRBV5-1|TRBJ2-3|TRBD2|16
CASSFPRGGRTDTQYF
TGCGCCAGCAGCTTCCCCCGGGGGGGCAGAACAGATACGCAGTATTTT
>-|TRBV7-9|TRBJ2-7|-|13
CVSSLSAREKQYF
TGTGTCAGCAGCTTGTCGGCTAGAGAGAAGCAGTACTTC
>few|TRBV28|TRBJ1-5|TRBD1|15
CASKGQGERNQPQHF
TGTGCCAGCAAAGGTCAGGGGGAGCGCAATCAGCCCCAGCATTTT
>-|TRBV4-3|TRBJ2-1|-|15
CASSQERTRTAEQFF
TGCGCCAGCAGCCAAGAAAGGACAAGGACGGCGGAGCAGTTCTTC
>many|TRBV5-1|TRBJ2-7|-|13
CASSLYGSYEQYF
TGCGCCAGCAGCTTGTATGGGTCCTACGAGCAGTACTTC
>many|TRBV5-1|TRBJ2-7|TRBD1|15
CASSYGDRAAYEQYF
TGCGCCAGCAGCTATGGGGACAGGGCAGCCTACGAGCAGTACTTC
>few|TRBV29-1|TRBJ2-7|-|13
CSAGTSNYNEQYF
TGCAGCGCTGGGACTTCCAACTACAATGAGCAGTACTTC
>many|TRBV4-3|TRBJ2-1|TRBD2|15
CASSQVDSAGDEQFF
TGCGCCAGCAGCCAAGTGGATTCCGCGGGGGATGAGCAGTTCTTC
>-|TRBV5-5|TRBJ1-3|-|15
CAIRSPRGSGNTIYF
TGTGCCATCCGCTCCCCCAGGGGCTCTGGAAACACCATATATTTT
>-|TRBV28|TRBJ1-4|-|15
CASSLEQGHHEKLFF
TGTGCCAGCAGTTTAGAGCAGGGCCACCATGAAAAACTGTTTTTT
>many|TRBV4-1|TRBJ1-2|-|14
CASSLSDTAYGYTF
TGCGCCAGCAGCTTATCGGACACAGCCTATGGCTACACCTTC
>-|TRBV5-1|TRBJ2-5|TRBD2|17
CASSLRTSGGAGETQYF
TGCGCCAGCAGCTTACGGACTAGCGGGGGGGCCGGAGAGACCCAGTACTTC
>few|TRBV6-5|TRBJ2-1|TRBD2|20
CASSYSYSRTSGESYNEQFF
TGTGCCAGCAGTTACTCGTATTCGAGGACTAGCGGGGAGTCCTACAATGAGCAGTTCTTC
>-|TRBV7-2|TRBJ2-7|TRBD2|15
CASSRTSGAVYEQYF
TGTGCCAGCAGCCGGACTAGCGGGGCAGTCTACGAGCAGTACTTC
>few|TRBV24-1|TRBJ1-5|-|14
CATSDFHGNQPQHF
TGTGCCACCAGTGATTTTCACGGCAATCAGCCCCAGCATTTT
>-|TRBV11-2|TRBJ2-5|TRBD2|17
CASSLGGTSGFQETQYF
TGTGCCAGCAGCTTAGGGGGGACTAGCGGGTTCCAAGAGACCCAGTACTTC
>-|TRBV12-3/TRBV12-4|TRBJ1-2|TRBD1|16
CASSQTRTGINYGYTF
TGTGCCAGCAGCCAGACCCGGACAGGAATTAACTATGGCTACACCTTC
>few|TRBV6-6|TRBJ1-1|-|16
CASSPGLTGLNTEAFF
TGTGCCAGCAGTCCTGGCCTAACAGGGCTGAACACTGAAGCTTTCTTT